The source of this TCR beta chain is a study of OX40 agonist ivuxolimab in advanced cancers. Across the whole study: Partial responses were achieved by three patients, one with hepatocellular carcinoma and two with cutaneous melanoma.

CDR1 is SGHTA, CDR2 FQGNSA, per germline. After removal of 3 bases from V and 1 base from J, the junction contained 1 base not matched to a gene. CDR3 size: 15 residues. A remark on this clone: As yet, its antigen is unknown. This CDR3 is also generated by other DNA sequences in the sample.

Anyone with autoimmune disease history or systemic immunosuppression was excluded. Profiling relied on immunoSEQ multiplex PCR, and the TCRdb table lists in-frame clones only, not all of them. The data show about 83,000 clones, about 88% seen once. Findings and limits, study-wide: By week 6 at 0.1 to 3.0 mg/kg, blood CD4+ and CD8+ T cells had expanded clonally. What antigens the expanded peripheral T cells recognized was never established.

The sample was CD4+ or CD8+ T cells sorted from blood, taken in a trial of the OX40 agonist ivuxolimab. This sequence originates from an adult with an advanced solid tumor such as melanoma, head and neck, liver or kidney cancer. The chain employs TRBV7-2 and TRBJ2-3; 10 bases align to TRBD2. The CDR3 sequence: CASSLLAGGTDTQYF. The CDR3 DNA reads as TGTGCCAGCAGCTTGCTAGCGGGGGGCACAGATACGCAGTATTTT.